Shown below are 30 T cell receptor beta chains from a single sample sequenced in a study of T cells expressing NK-cell markers. TCRdb re-called the 5' RACE reads; every CDR3 protein appears as one record, without DNA. This sample contains 400,000 to 450,000 distinct CDR3 sequences. Sequencing used blood T cells: a sorted CD56 or NKG2C T cell subset, CD4+ or CD8+ T cells, or bulk PBMC T cells (not recorded which). All receptors derive from a woman aged 18-69 years in good health.

CDR3 protein: CSANRDTNSNQPQHF. This chain joins TRBV20-1 and TRBJ1-5; with no DNA, the TCRdb D assignment of TRBD1 cannot be verified. Germline V CDR1 and CDR2: DFQATT, SNEGSKA (reference sequence). CDR3 length equals 15 residues.

The rearrangement uses TRBV12-3 or TRBV12-4 and TRBJ2-5; TCRdb proposes TRBD1, but this gene call is untestable without DNA. This CDR3 has 16 amino acids. CDR3 protein: CASSLVSGGRQETQYF.

V usage is TRBV4-2 and J usage is TRBJ2-4; the D call of TRBD1 rests on TCRdb alone, since no DNA is present to check it. CDR1 LGHNA and CDR2 YNFKEQ come from the germline V gene. The length of the CDR3 is 15 residues. CDR3 region: CASSQEGTAKNIQYF.

The rearrangement joins TRBV7-3 to TRBJ2-7. The CDR3 is 13 amino acids. CDR1 is SGHTA, CDR2 FQGTGA, per germline. The CDR3 sequence: CASSSQGAYEQYF. Filled out from reference TRBV7-3 and TRBJ2-7, the complete variable domain reads GAGVSQTPSNKVTEKGKYVELRCDPISGHTALYWYRQSLGQGPEFLIYFQGTGAADDSGLPNDRFFAVRPEGSVSTLKIQRTERGDSAVYLCASSSQGAYEQYFGPGTRLTVT.

This sequence joins TRBV27 and TRBJ2-3. CDR3 size: 12 residues. Germline loops: CDR1 MNHEY, CDR2 SMNVEV (reference sequence). The CDR3 reads CASKTGTDTQYF.

The chain links TRBV7-3 to TRBJ2-7; TCRdb returns TRBD2, unconfirmable since there is no DNA. This CDR3 is built from 16 residues. Germline-derived CDR1 and CDR2 are SGHTA and FQGTGA. The chain's CDR3 is CASSSGTSGRFYEQYF.

J is TRBJ2-5 and V is TRBV15; TCRdb calls TRBD2, which cannot be checked without DNA. CDR1 is LNHNV and CDR2 is YYDKDF in the germline V gene (reference sequence). CDR3 size: 16 residues. The CDR3 is CATSRVREGPQETQYF.

This rearrangement joins TRBV12-3 or TRBV12-4 to TRBJ2-3; TCRdb indicates TRBD2, and absent DNA this call remains unverified. The CDR3 runs to 14 residues. CDR3 in amino acids: CASSLSHSVGTQYF.

The V call is TRBV7-8, the J call TRBJ2-5; TCRdb's D gene call, TRBD1, goes unchecked for lack of DNA. Looked up from germline, CDR1 is SGHVS and CDR2 is FQNEAQ. The CDR3 extends over 15 amino acids. This CDR3 reads CASSPSGERAETQYF.

The chain combines TRBV6-1 with TRBJ2-2; the D gene TCRdb calls, TRBD1, cannot be checked with no DNA. Germline lookup yields CDR1 MNHNS and CDR2 SASEGT. The CDR3 runs to 17 residues. The CDR3 sequence is CASSYAGWQGMTGELFF.

V and J are TRBV20-1 and TRBJ1-1; TCRdb names TRBD1, which stays unverified in the absence of DNA. CDR1 is DFQATT and CDR2 is SNEGSKA in the germline V gene (reference sequence). This CDR3 spans 13 amino acids. Here the CDR3 reads CSARGGQGAEAFF.

V and J are TRBV11-2 and TRBJ2-2; TCRdb indicates TRBD1, and absent DNA this call remains unverified. The length of the CDR3 is 15 residues. CDR1 and CDR2 (germline): SGHAT, FQNNGV. The CDR3 protein is CASSFTGGASGELFF.

The CDR3 spells CASSGALTDTQYF. The V gene is TRBV6-1, the J gene TRBJ2-3. There are 13 residues in the CDR3. From germline, CDR1 is MNHNS and CDR2 SASEGT.

The chain recombines TRBV25-1 with TRBJ2-5; TCRdb returns TRBD1, unconfirmable since there is no DNA. This CDR3 spans 12 amino acids. CDR1 is MGHDK and CDR2 is SYGVNS in the germline V gene. The CDR3 sequence: CASSAPRETQYF.

This chain joins TRBV6-2 or TRBV6-3 and TRBJ2-5. The germline gives CDR1 MNHEY, CDR2 SVGEGT. This CDR3 has 12 amino acids. This chain's CDR3 is CASSSPLETQYF.

The rearrangement links TRBV4-2 to TRBJ1-1; TCRdb indicates TRBD1, and absent DNA this call remains unverified. The CDR3 spans 15 residues. Germline V gene data show CDR1 as LGHNA and CDR2 as YNFKEQ. The CDR3 spells CASSQTRTANTEAFF.

V gene TRBV19 combines with J gene TRBJ2-3; TCRdb calls TRBD1, which cannot be checked without DNA. The CDR3 is made up of 13 amino acids. The germline CDR1 and CDR2 sequences are LNHDA and SQIVND (reference sequence). The CDR3 sequence is CASSDRNPDTQYF.

The V gene is TRBV7-9, the J gene TRBJ1-2; the TCRdb D gene call, TRBD1, has no DNA to confirm it. The CDR3 is made up of 16 amino acids. The germline V gene has CDR1 SEHNR and CDR2 FQNEAQ (reference sequence). The CDR3 here is CASSPRFNSGLDGYTF.

This chain uses TRBV18 with TRBJ1-2. CDR3 length: 14 residues. Looked up from germline, CDR1 is KGHSH and CDR2 is LQKENI. CDR3 loop: CASSQPPENYGYTF.

The gene calls are TRBV6-1 and TRBJ1-1; TCRdb's assignment of TRBD1 cannot be checked, as there is no DNA. The CDR3 contains 15 residues. From germline, CDR1 is MNHNS and CDR2 SASEGT. This chain's CDR3 is CASTLGGARGTEAFF.

The rearrangement joins TRBV3-1 to TRBJ2-5. Germline V CDR1 and CDR2: LGHDT, YNNKEL (reference sequence). The CDR3 is made up of 17 amino acids. CDR3 loop: CASSQSHRLDFQETQYF.

The rearrangement joins TRBV6-1 to TRBJ2-3; TCRdb designates TRBD2, a call that cannot be tested without DNA. CDR1 is MNHNS and CDR2 is SASEGT in the germline V gene. This CDR3 contains 15 residues. The CDR3 spells CASSETRKITDTQYF.

The rearrangement links TRBV6-5 to TRBJ2-1. This CDR3 comprises 13 residues. The germline gives CDR1 MNHEY, CDR2 SVGAGI. CDR3 region: CASSYMGNNEQFF.

The chain joins TRBV30 to TRBJ2-7; TCRdb gives TRBD1 as the D gene, but with no DNA this cannot be confirmed. The CDR3 contains 15 residues. Germline CDR1 reads GTSNPN; CDR2 reads SVGIG (reference sequence). The CDR3: CAWSRPDSHPYEQYF.

The chain employs TRBV19 and TRBJ1-2; absent DNA, TCRdb's TRBD1 call cannot be checked. The CDR3 spans 14 residues. Germline V gene data show CDR1 as LNHDA and CDR2 as SQIVND (reference sequence). The CDR3 sequence is CASRLKQESYGYTF.

The chain combines TRBV27 with TRBJ2-5; with no DNA, the TCRdb D assignment of TRBD1 cannot be verified. The length of the CDR3 is 14 residues. Looked up from germline, CDR1 is MNHEY and CDR2 is SMNVEV (reference sequence). This chain's CDR3 is CASSSPDAEGAQYF.

The V call is TRBV7-9, the J call TRBJ2-7; TCRdb gives TRBD1 as the D gene, but with no DNA this cannot be confirmed. CDR3 length: 14 amino acids. CDR1 is SEHNR, CDR2 FQNEAQ, per germline (reference sequence). The CDR3 sequence: CASSLDRGRDEQYF.

The chain joins TRBV11-2 to TRBJ1-5; TCRdb gives TRBD1 as the D gene, but with no DNA this cannot be confirmed. This CDR3 spans 15 amino acids. Germline V CDR1 and CDR2: SGHAT, FQNNGV. CDR3: CASSLDGQGGQPQHF.

The V and J genes are TRBV5-4 and TRBJ1-6; the TRBD1 assignment by TCRdb is unverifiable without DNA. CDR1 is SGHNT, CDR2 YYREEE, per germline (reference sequence). This CDR3 is built from 19 residues. The CDR3 is CASSLWAGGASSYNSPLHF. Based on the CDR3 plus reference TRBV5-4 and TRBJ1-6, the full variable domain is ETGVTQSPTHLIKTRGQQVTLRCSSQSGHNTVSWYQQALGQGPQFIFQYYREEENGRGNFPPRFSGLQFPNYSSELNVNALELDDSALYLCASSLWAGGASSYNSPLHFGNGTRLTVT.

The chain couples TRBV5-1 to TRBJ1-2. The CDR3 spans 15 residues. Germline loops: CDR1 SGHRS, CDR2 YFSETQ. The CDR3 loop is CASSTYSEANYGYTF.